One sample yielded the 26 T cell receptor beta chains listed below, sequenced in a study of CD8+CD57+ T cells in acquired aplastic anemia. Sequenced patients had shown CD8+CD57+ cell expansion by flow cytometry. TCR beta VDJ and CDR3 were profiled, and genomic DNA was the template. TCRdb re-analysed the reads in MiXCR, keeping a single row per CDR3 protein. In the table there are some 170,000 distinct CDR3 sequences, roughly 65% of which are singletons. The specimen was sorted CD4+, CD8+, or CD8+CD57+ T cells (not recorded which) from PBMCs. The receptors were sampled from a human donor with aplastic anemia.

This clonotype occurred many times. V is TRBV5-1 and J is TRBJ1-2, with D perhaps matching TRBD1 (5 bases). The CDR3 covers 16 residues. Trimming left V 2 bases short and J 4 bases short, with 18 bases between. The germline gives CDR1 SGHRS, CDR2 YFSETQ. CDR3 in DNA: TGCGCCAGCAGCTTCTCCGGGACCGCCCACCCCTATGGCTACACCTTC. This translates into CASSFSGTAHPYGYTF. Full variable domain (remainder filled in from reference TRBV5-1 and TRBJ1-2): KAGVTQTPRYLIKTRGQQVTLSCSPISGHRSVSWYQQTPGQGLQFLFEYFSETQRNKGNFPGRFSGRQFSNSRSEMNVSTLELGDSALYLCASSFSGTAHPYGYTFGSGTRLTVV.

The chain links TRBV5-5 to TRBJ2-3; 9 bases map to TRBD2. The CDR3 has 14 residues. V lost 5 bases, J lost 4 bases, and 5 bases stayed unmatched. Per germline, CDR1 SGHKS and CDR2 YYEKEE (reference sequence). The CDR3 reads CASSSIAGADTQYF. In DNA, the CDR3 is TGTGCCAGCAGTTCTATAGCGGGAGCAGATACGCAGTATTTT. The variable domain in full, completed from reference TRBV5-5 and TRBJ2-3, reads DAGVTQSPTHLIKTRGQQVTLRCSPISGHKSVSWYQQVLGQGPQFIFQYYEKEERGRGNFPDRFSARQFPNYSSELNVNALLLGDSALYLCASSSIAGADTQYFGPGTRLTVL.

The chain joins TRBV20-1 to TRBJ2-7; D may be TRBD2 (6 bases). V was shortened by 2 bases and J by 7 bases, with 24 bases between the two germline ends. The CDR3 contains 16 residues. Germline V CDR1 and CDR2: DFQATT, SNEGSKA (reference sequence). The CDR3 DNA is TGCAGTGCTAGACCCATGCCGGGGCACCGGAGGGATGAGCAGTACTTC. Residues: CSARPMPGHRRDEQYF.

In DNA, the CDR3 is TGTGCCAGCAGCTTAGTAACTAACACTGAAGCTTTCTTT. Protein product: CASSLVTNTEAFF. The J gene is TRBJ1-1, the V gene TRBV7-9; D gene ambiguous. The germline V gene has CDR1 SEHNR and CDR2 FQNEAQ (reference sequence). This CDR3 is built from 13 residues. The V end lost 1 base, the J end lost 2 bases, and 5 bases lay between the germline ends.

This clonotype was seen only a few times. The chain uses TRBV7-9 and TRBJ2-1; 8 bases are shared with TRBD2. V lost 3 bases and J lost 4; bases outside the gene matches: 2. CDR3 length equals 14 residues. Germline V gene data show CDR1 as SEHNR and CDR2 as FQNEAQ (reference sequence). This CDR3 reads CASSFGTSYNEQFF. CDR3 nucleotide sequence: TGTGCCAGCAGCTTCGGGACTAGTTACAATGAGCAGTTCTTC.

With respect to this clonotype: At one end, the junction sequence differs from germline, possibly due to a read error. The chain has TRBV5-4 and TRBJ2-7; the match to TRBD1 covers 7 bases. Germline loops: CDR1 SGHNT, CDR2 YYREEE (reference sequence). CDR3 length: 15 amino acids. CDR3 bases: TGTACCAGTAGCTTGTACAGGGGATCCTCCTACGAGCAGTACTTC. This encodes CTSSLYRGSSYEQYF.

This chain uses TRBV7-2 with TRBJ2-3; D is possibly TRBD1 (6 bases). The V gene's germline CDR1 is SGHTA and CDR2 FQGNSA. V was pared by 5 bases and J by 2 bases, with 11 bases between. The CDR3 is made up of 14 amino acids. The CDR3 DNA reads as TGTGCCAGCAGCCCGGGACAATTCACAGATACGCAGTATTTT. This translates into CASSPGQFTDTQYF.

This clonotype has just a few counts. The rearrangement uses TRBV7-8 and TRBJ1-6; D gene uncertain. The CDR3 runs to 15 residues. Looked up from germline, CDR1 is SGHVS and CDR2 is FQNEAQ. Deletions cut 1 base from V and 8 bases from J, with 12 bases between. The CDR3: CASSLEQASYSPLHF. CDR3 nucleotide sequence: TGTGCCAGCAGCTTAGAGCAGGCGAGTTATTCACCCCTCCACTTT.

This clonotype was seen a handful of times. CDR3 residues: CASSIGAMSSYEQYF. The CDR3 nucleotides read TGTGCCAGTAGTATAGGGGCAATGAGCTCCTACGAGCAGTACTTC. The chain couples TRBV19 to TRBJ2-7; D is unclear. Germline CDR1 and CDR2: LNHDA and SQIVND (reference sequence). The length of the CDR3 is 15 residues. Trimming removed 1 base from V and 0 bases from J, with 10 bases in between.

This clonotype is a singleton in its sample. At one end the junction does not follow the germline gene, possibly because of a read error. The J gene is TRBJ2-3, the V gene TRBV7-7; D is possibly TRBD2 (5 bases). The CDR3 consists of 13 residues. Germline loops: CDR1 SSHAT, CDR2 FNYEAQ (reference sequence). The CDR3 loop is CASSFSGTDTQYF. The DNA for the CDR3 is TGTGCTAGCAGCTTTAGCGGCACAGATACGCAGTATTTT.

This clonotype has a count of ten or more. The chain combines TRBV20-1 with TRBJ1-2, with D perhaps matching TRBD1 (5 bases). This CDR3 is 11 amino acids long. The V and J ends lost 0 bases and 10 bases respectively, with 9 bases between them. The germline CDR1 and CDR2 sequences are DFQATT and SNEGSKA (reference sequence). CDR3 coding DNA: TGCAGTGCTAGAGATCTAGGGACCTACACCTTC. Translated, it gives CSARDLGTYTF.

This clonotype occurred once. The CDR3 DNA sequence: TGTGCCAGCGGGCAGTTAGACTCCTACGAGCAGTACTTC. This encodes CASGQLDSYEQYF. V and J are TRBV7-9 and TRBJ2-7; D uncertain. V lost 8 bases and J lost 0, with 11 bases in between. CDR1 and CDR2 from the germline V gene are SEHNR and FQNEAQ (reference sequence). The CDR3 sequence is 13 residues long.

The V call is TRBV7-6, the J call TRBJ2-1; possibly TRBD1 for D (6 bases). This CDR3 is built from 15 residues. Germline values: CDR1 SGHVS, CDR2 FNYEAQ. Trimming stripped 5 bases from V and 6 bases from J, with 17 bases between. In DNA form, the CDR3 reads TGTGCCAGCAGCCCAGGGACACACGGAAGCAATGAGCAGTTCTTC. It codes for CASSPGTHGSNEQFF.

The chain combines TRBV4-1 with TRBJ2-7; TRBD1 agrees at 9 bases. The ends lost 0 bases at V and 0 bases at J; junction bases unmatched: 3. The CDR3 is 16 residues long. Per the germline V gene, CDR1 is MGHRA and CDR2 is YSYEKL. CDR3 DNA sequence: TGCGCCAGCAGCCAAGATCAGGACAGGGGCTCCTACGAGCAGTACTTC. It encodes CASSQDQDRGSYEQYF.

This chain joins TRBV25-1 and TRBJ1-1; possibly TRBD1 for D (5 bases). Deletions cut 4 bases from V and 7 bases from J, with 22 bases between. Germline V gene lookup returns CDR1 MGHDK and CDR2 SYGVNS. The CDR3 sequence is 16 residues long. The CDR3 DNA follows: TGTGCCAGCAGTGCCCCTTGGGGCAGGACCTACGGTGAAGCTTTCTTT. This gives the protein CASSAPWGRTYGEAFF.

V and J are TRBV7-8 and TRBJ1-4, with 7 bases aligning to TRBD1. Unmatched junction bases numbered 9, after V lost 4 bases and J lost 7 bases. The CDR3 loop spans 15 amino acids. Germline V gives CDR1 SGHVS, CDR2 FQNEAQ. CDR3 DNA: TGTGCCAGCAGCTCTCGACAGGGAGGACCTGAAAAACTGTTTTTT. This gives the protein CASSSRQGGPEKLFF.

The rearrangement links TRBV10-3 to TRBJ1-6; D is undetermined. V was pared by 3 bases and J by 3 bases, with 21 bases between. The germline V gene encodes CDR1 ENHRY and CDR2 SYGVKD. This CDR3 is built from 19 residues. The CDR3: CAISDSVDAPLGYNSPLHF. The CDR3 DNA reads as TGTGCCATCAGTGATTCGGTGGACGCTCCCTTAGGCTATAATTCACCCCTCCACTTT.

CDR3 protein: CASSVEAYTEAFF. The CDR3 bases are TGTGCCAGCAGCGTAGAGGCTTACACTGAAGCTTTCTTT. The chain has TRBV9 and TRBJ1-1; D remains ambiguous. The CDR3 length is 13 residues. V lost 0 bases, J lost 3 bases, and 6 bases lay in between. The germline V gene has CDR1 SGDLS and CDR2 YYNGEE.

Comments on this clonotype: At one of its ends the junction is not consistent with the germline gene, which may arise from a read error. CDR3 DNA sequence: TGCAGTGCTGTCTCGGGACGGATTAATCAGCCTCAGCATTTT. It specifies CSAVSGRINQPQHF. The gene calls are TRBV20-1 and TRBJ1-5; D is possibly TRBD1 (5 bases). The germline V gene has CDR1 DFQATT and CDR2 SNEGSKA (reference sequence). This CDR3 spans 14 amino acids.

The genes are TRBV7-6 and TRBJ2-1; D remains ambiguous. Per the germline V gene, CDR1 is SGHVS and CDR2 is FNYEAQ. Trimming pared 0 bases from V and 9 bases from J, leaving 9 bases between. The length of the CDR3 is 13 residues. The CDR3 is CASSLASYSEQFF. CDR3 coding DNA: TGTGCCAGCAGCTTAGCGTCCTATAGTGAGCAGTTCTTC.

The CDR3 coding sequence is TGCGCCAGCAGCTCGGGGGGACTAGCAATGAACACCGGGGAGCTGTTTTTT. Amino acid sequence: CASSSGGLAMNTGELFF. The V call is TRBV5-1, the J call TRBJ2-2; 9 nucleotides align to TRBD2. The CDR3 contains 17 residues. In germline, CDR1 is SGHRS, CDR2 YFSETQ. V shed 3 bases and J 1 base; nucleotides not matched to a gene: 7. Using reference TRBV5-1 and TRBJ2-2 for the parts outside the CDR3, the full variable domain is KAGVTQTPRYLIKTRGQQVTLSCSPISGHRSVSWYQQTPGQGLQFLFEYFSETQRNKGNFPGRFSGRQFSNSRSEMNVSTLELGDSALYLCASSSGGLAMNTGELFFGEGSRLTVL.

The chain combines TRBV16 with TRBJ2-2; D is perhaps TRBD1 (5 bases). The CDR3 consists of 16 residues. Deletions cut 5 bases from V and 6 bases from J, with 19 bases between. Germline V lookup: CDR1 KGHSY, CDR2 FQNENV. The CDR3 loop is CASSGDSQINAGELFF. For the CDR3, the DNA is TGTGCCAGCAGCGGAGACAGCCAGATAAACGCCGGGGAGCTGTTTTTT.

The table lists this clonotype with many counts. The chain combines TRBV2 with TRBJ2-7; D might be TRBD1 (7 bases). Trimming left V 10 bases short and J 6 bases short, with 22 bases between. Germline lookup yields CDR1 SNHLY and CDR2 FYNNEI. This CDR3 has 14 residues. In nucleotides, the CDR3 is TGTGCCACCACCGGCGGGACAGTGAATCTCGAGCAGTACTTC. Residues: CATTGGTVNLEQYF. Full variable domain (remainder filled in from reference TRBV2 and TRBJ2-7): EPEVTQTPSHQVTQMGQEVILRCVPISNHLYFYWYRQILGQKVEFLVSFYNNEISEKSEIFDDQFSVERPDGSNFTLKIRSTKLEDSAMYFCATTGGTVNLEQYFGPGTRLTVT.

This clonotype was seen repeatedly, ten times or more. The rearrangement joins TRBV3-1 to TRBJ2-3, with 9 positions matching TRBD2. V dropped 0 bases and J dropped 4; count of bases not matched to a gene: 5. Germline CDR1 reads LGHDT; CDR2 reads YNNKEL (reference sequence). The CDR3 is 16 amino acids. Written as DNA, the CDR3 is TGTGCCAGCAGCCAAGATCCCGCGGGGGGGGCAGATACGCAGTATTTT. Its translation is CASSQDPAGGADTQYF.

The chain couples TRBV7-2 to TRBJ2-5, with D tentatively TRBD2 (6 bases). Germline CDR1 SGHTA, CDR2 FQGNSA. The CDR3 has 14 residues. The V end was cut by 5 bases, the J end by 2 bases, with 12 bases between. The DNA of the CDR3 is TGTGCCAGCAGCCAGTTGGGGGGACAAGAGACCCAGTACTTC. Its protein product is CASSQLGGQETQYF.

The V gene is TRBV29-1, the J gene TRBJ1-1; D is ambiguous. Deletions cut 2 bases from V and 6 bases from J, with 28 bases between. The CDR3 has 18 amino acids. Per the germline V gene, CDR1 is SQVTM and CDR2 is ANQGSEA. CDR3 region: CSVELARPSGRNWAEAFF. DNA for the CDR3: TGCAGCGTTGAATTGGCTCGCCCTTCCGGGAGGAATTGGGCTGAAGCTTTCTTT.